The 24 T cell receptor beta chains presented below share a single source sample, sequenced in a study of T cells in localized non-small cell lung cancer. The method was immunoSEQ multiplex PCR; TCRdb's version includes in-frame clones alone and lacks a portion of them. The repertoire holds some 38,000 clones, 86% seen once, with less than 6.5% in the top ten. Sequencing used peripheral blood mononuclear cells, obtained before any cancer treatment. The receptors come from a male donor at least 60 years old with stage II lung adenocarcinoma.

A few counts support this clone. The rearrangement links TRBV5-1 to TRBJ2-1, with D tentatively TRBD2 (5 bases). The CDR3 is 16 amino acids. V was cut by 4 bases and J by 0 bases, with 14 bases left in between. Germline CDR1 and CDR2: SGHRS and YFSETQ. The CDR3 region is CASSTRAASSYNEQFF. DNA of the CDR3: TGCGCCAGCAGCACAAGAGCGGCAAGCTCCTACAATGAGCAGTTCTTC.

V gene TRBV6-1 combines with J gene TRBJ2-1, with TRBD2 matching 11 bases. V lost 11 bases and J lost 7; bases outside the gene matches: 10. CDR1 MNHNS and CDR2 SASEGT come from the germline V gene. The CDR3 contains 14 residues. In DNA form, the CDR3 reads TGTGCCGGAGCAGGGGCTAGCGGGAGGAATGAGCAGTTCTTC. Amino acids: CAGAGASGRNEQFF.

This sequence joins TRBV15 and TRBJ2-1; D is ambiguous. The germline V gene encodes CDR1 LNHNV and CDR2 YYDKDF (reference sequence). The V end lost 0 bases, the J end lost 8 bases, and 8 bases lay between the germline ends. CDR3 length: 13 amino acids. The CDR3 sequence is CATSRDSLDEQFF. The CDR3 nucleotides are TGTGCCACCAGCAGAGACTCCCTTGATGAGCAGTTCTTC.

This chain joins TRBV18 and TRBJ1-2; 9 positions match TRBD1. Per the germline V gene, CDR1 is KGHSH and CDR2 is LQKENI. V lost 3 bases to trimming and J lost 2 bases; unmatched junction nucleotides: 4. The CDR3 extends over 15 amino acids. The CDR3 reads CASSPGQGLNYGYTF. CDR3 sequence (DNA): TGTGCCAGCTCACCGGGACAGGGCCTAAACTATGGCTACACCTTC.

This chain connects TRBV25-1 to TRBJ2-1, with 11 nucleotides matching TRBD2. CDR3 length: 15 amino acids. J was trimmed by 8 bases and V by 3 bases; bases with no gene match: 6. From germline, CDR1 is MGHDK and CDR2 SYGVNS. The CDR3 nucleotides read TGTGCCAGCAGTGACTCTAGCGGGAGGTATCATGAGCAGTTCTTC. Residues: CASSDSSGRYHEQFF.

V gene TRBV2 combines with J gene TRBJ1-2; a possible D gene is TRBD1 (5 bases). This CDR3 is built from 13 residues. The V end lost 7 bases, the J end lost 3 bases, and 12 bases lay between the germline ends. CDR1 and CDR2 from the germline V gene are SNHLY and FYNNEI. CDR3 coding DNA: TGTGCCAGCACAAGGGACGGCGACTATGGCTACACCTTC. It codes for CASTRDGDYGYTF.

This chain connects TRBV7-3 to TRBJ2-5; TRBD2 might be the D (5 bases). The V end was cut by 2 bases, the J end by 5 bases, with 9 bases between. Germline V gene data show CDR1 as SGHTA and CDR2 as FQGTGA. This CDR3 is built from 13 residues. This CDR3 is CASSLSSRETQYF. CDR3 nucleotides: TGTGCCAGCAGCTTATCTAGCCGCGAGACCCAGTACTTC. Supplemented by reference TRBV7-3 and TRBJ2-5, the full variable domain reads GAGVSQTPSNKVTEKGKYVELRCDPISGHTALYWYRQSLGQGPEFLIYFQGTGAADDSGLPNDRFFAVRPEGSVSTLKIQRTERGDSAVYLCASSLSSRETQYFGPGTRLLVL.

The V gene is TRBV28, the J gene TRBJ1-2, with 8 bases fitting TRBD1. The germline gives CDR1 MDHEN, CDR2 SYDVKM. This CDR3 contains 13 residues. V trimming: 6 bases; J trimming: 4 bases; junction bases outside the gene matches: 4. CDR3 DNA sequence: TGTGCCAGCAGGGGAGGACAGGGCTATGGCTACACCTTC. As protein: CASRGGQGYGYTF.

The chain recombines TRBV30 with TRBJ2-7; a weak D match, TRBD2 (5 bases). The CDR3 has 12 amino acids. Germline V gene sequence: CDR1 GTSNPN, CDR2 SVGIG (reference sequence). Trimming shortened V by 2 bases and J by 2 bases, and 7 bases separated the two germline ends. CDR3 DNA sequence: TGTGCCTGGAGTCCCGGGACCTACGAGCAGTACTTC. It specifies CAWSPGTYEQYF.

J is TRBJ2-3 and V is TRBV4-1; 16 nucleotides align to TRBD2. The germline V gene has CDR1 MGHRA and CDR2 YSYEKL. V lost 4 bases and J lost 0; bases outside the gene matches: 4. The CDR3 has 18 residues. The CDR3 sequence: CASSLGTSGRGSTDTQYF. The DNA of the CDR3 is TGCGCCAGCAGCCTGGGGACTAGCGGGAGGGGTAGCACAGATACGCAGTATTTT.

The chain joins TRBV5-1 to TRBJ2-5; D gene unclear. The CDR3 runs 13 residues. V lost 0 bases and J 5 bases, leaving 8 bases between the germline ends. CDR1 and CDR2 (germline): SGHRS, YFSETQ. CDR3 nucleotide sequence: TGCGCCAGCAGCTTGGAAGGACCGGAGACCCAGTACTTC. Its translation is CASSLEGPETQYF.

The chain carries TRBV18 and TRBJ1-3; D gene ambiguous. V was cut by 2 bases and J by 0 bases, with 11 bases left in between. CDR1 is KGHSH, CDR2 LQKENI, per germline. The CDR3 consists of 16 residues. The DNA for the CDR3 is TGTGCCAGCTCACCAACCGTTCCCCGCTCTGGAAACACCATATATTTT. Protein: CASSPTVPRSGNTIYF.

V is TRBV6-1 and J is TRBJ2-1, with TRBD2 matching over 11 bases. CDR3 size: 11 residues. V was pared by 5 bases and J by 16 bases, with 4 bases of the junction left unmatched. In germline, CDR1 is MNHNS, CDR2 SASEGT. CDR3 protein: CASSPGLAEFF. In nucleotides, the CDR3 is TGTGCCAGCAGTCCGGGACTAGCGGAATTCTTC.

This chain uses TRBV11-3 with TRBJ2-1, with D unresolved. V was shortened by 1 base and J by 0 bases, with 10 bases between the two germline ends. The germline V gene has CDR1 SGHNT and CDR2 YENEEA. CDR3 length: 16 residues. CDR3 region: CASSLGAAGSYNEQFF. The DNA of the CDR3 is TGTGCCAGCAGCTTAGGGGCAGCTGGCTCCTACAATGAGCAGTTCTTC.

This clone was observed a few times. The chain has TRBV9 and TRBJ1-1; D is undetermined. Germline CDR1 reads SGDLS; CDR2 reads YYNGEE. The CDR3 loop spans 14 amino acids. With 0 bases removed from V and 0 bases from J, the gap between germline ends came to 6 bases. The CDR3 nucleotides are TGTGCCAGCAGCGTAGGACTTATGAACACTGAAGCTTTCTTT. Residues: CASSVGLMNTEAFF.

CDR3 in amino acids: CASSLGIPSGSSTDTQYF. The CDR3 DNA sequence: TGTGCCAGCAGCTTAGGAATACCTAGCGGGAGCAGCACAGATACGCAGTATTTT. V and J are TRBV7-9 and TRBJ2-3, with 10 positions matching TRBD2. The CDR3 is 18 residues long. V was pared by 1 base and J by 0 bases, with 7 bases of the junction left unmatched. The germline V gene encodes CDR1 SEHNR and CDR2 FQNEAQ (reference sequence). The variable domain in full, completed from reference TRBV7-9 and TRBJ2-3, reads DTGVSQNPRHKITKRGQNVTFRCDPISEHNRLYWYRQTLGQGPEFLTYFQNEAQLEKSRLLSDRFSAERPKGSFSTLEIQRTEQGDSAMYLCASSLGIPSGSSTDTQYFGPGTRLTVL.

The genes are TRBV7-2 and TRBJ2-7; the match to TRBD1 covers 9 bases. Germline CDR1 is SGHTA and CDR2 is FQGNSA. V was pared by 0 bases and J by 2 bases, with 5 bases of the junction left unmatched. This CDR3 has 16 amino acids. The CDR3, as DNA: TGTGCCAGCAGCTTAGCCGGGGGGACAGGGACCTACGAGCAGTACTTC. This sequence encodes CASSLAGGTGTYEQYF.

This clone was recorded once. V usage is TRBV5-4 and J usage is TRBJ2-3; D may match TRBD1 or TRBD2 (5 bases each). CDR3 length equals 13 residues. Germline V gives CDR1 SGHNT, CDR2 YYREEE (reference sequence). Trimming took off 7 bases at V and 9 bases at J, with 18 bases between the two ends. The CDR3 here is CASRREGTITQYF. The CDR3 bases are TGTGCCAGCCGTAGAGAGGGGACCATAACGCAGTATTTT.

This chain joins TRBV11-2 and TRBJ2-1; 15 nucleotides agree with TRBD2. Looked up from germline, CDR1 is SGHAT and CDR2 is FQNNGV. The CDR3 has 14 amino acids. Losses at the gene ends were 5 bases for V and 10 bases for J; bases not matched to a gene: 3. The CDR3 DNA sequence: TGTGCCAGCAGCACCGGGACTAGCGGGAGGGAGCAGTTCTTC. This sequence encodes CASSTGTSGREQFF.

The chain carries TRBV7-9 and TRBJ1-2, with TRBD1 as a possible D gene (6 bases). The V end lost 3 bases, the J end lost 7 bases, and 12 bases lay between the germline ends. The germline V gene encodes CDR1 SEHNR and CDR2 FQNEAQ (reference sequence). This CDR3 contains 13 residues. The CDR3 protein is CASSFGGAGGYTF. Written as DNA, the CDR3 is TGTGCCAGCAGCTTTGGGGGGGCAGGTGGCTACACCTTC.

V is TRBV25-1 and J is TRBJ2-1; D is unclear. The CDR3 runs to 15 residues. V gave up 5 bases and J gave up 0 bases, with 11 bases separating them. Per germline, CDR1 MGHDK and CDR2 SYGVNS. The CDR3 DNA sequence: TGTGCCAGCAGTCCTCCGGTAGACTCCTACAATGAGCAGTTCTTC. Translation gives CASSPPVDSYNEQFF.

The chain combines TRBV7-2 with TRBJ2-1, with D perhaps matching TRBD2 (5 bases). The germline V gene encodes CDR1 SGHTA and CDR2 FQGNSA. The CDR3 contains 15 residues. V lost 2 bases to trimming and J lost 0 bases, with 8 bases between them. CDR3 DNA sequence: TGTGCCAGCAGCTTAACCCGGGGCTCCTACAATGAGCAGTTCTTC. Translation gives CASSLTRGSYNEQFF.

This chain uses TRBV5-6 with TRBJ1-1; D is unclear. The CDR3 totals 16 residues. Trimming left V 1 base short and J 1 base short, with 14 bases between. CDR1 is SGHDT, CDR2 YYEEEE, per germline. In DNA, the CDR3 is TGTGCCAGCAGCTTGAAAATATCTGAAAGGAACACTGAAGCTTTCTTT. This codes for CASSLKISERNTEAFF.

Of note for this clone: One end of the junction varies from germline; a read error may be responsible. V and J are TRBV29-1 and TRBJ1-4; 8 positions match TRBD1. The germline V gene encodes CDR1 SQVTM and CDR2 ANQGSEA. This CDR3 has 14 amino acids. The CDR3 coding sequence is TGCAGCGTTAAAGACAGGGGCCGTAATGAAAAACTGTTTTTT. It yields the protein CSVKDRGRNEKLFF. The entire variable domain, with the rest obtained from reference TRBV29-1 and TRBJ1-4, is as follows: SAVISQKPSRDICQRGTSLTIQCQVDSQVTMMFWYRQQPGQSLTLIATANQGSEATYESGFVIDKFPISRPNLTFSTLTVSNMSPEDSSIYLCSVKDRGRNEKLFFGSGTQLSVL.